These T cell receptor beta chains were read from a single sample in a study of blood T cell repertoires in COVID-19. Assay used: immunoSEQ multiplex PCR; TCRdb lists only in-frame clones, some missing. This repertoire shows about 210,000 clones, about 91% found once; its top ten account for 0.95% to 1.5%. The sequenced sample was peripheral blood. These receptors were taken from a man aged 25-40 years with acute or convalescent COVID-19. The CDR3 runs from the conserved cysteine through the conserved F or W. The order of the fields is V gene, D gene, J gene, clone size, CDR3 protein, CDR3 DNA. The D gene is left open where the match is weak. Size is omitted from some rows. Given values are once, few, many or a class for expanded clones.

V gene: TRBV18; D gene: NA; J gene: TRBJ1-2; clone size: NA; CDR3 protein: CASSPRGNYGYTF; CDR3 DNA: TGTGCCAGCTCACCTCGCGGTAACTATGGCTACACCTTC
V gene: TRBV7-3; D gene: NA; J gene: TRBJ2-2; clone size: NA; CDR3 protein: CASSLVRNTGELFF; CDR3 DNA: TGTGCCAGCAGCTTAGTCAGGAACACCGGGGAGCTGTTTTTT
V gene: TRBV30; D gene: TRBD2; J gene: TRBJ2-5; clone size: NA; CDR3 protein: CAWSTMRLAGVETQYF; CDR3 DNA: TGTGCCTGGAGTACCATGCGACTAGCGGGGGTAGAGACCCAGTACTTC
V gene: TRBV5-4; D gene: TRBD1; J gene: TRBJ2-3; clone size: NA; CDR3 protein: CASSYSQGARDTQYF; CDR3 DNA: TGTGCCAGCAGCTACTCACAGGGGGCGAGAGATACGCAGTATTTT
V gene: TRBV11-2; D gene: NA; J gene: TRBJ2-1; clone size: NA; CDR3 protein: CASSPRGSRYNEQFF; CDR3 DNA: TGTGCCAGCAGCCCGCGGGGTAGCCGCTACAATGAGCAGTTCTTC
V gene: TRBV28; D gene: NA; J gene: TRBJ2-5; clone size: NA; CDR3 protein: CASSPRQELGYF; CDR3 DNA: TGTGCCAGCAGTCCGAGACAGGAACTAGGTTACTTC
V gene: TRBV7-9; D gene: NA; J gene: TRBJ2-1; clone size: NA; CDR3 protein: CASSFTASPPYYSYNEQFF; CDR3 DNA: TGTGCCAGCAGCTTCACTGCGTCCCCCCCATATTACTCCTACAATGAGCAGTTCTTC
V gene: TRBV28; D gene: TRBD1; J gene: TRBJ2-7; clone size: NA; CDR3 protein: CASSIGTGWPYEQYF; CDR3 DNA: TGTGCCAGCAGCATAGGGACAGGGTGGCCCTACGAGCAGTACTTC
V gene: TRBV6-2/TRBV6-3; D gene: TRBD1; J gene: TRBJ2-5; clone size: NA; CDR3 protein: CASSWGTGPPRETQYF; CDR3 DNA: TGTGCCAGCAGTTGGGGGACAGGGCCGCCGCGGGAGACCCAGTACTTC
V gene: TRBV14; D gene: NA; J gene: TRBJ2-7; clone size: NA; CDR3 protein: CASSQTGLEQYF; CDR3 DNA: TGTGCCAGCAGCCAAACCGGACTTGAGCAGTACTTC
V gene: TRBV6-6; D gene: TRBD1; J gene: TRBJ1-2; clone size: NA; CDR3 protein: CASSQQGAKGNGYTF; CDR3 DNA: TGTGCCAGCAGCCAACAGGGGGCGAAAGGAAATGGCTACACCTTC
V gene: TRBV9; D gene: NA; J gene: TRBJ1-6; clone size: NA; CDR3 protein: CASSVNQGSPLHF; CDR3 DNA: TGTGCCAGCAGCGTTAATCAGGGTTCACCCCTCCACTTT
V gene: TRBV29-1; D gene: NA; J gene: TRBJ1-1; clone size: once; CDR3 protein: CSVEEGGHAFF; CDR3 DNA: TGCAGCGTTGAGGAGGGCGGGCACGCTTTCTTT
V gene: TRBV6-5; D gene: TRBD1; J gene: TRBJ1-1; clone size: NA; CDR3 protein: CASTVDRDSAFF; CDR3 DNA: TGTGCCAGCACCGTGGACAGGGATTCTGCTTTCTTT
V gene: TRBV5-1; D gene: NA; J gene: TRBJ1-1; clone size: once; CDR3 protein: CASSLITGTTEAFF; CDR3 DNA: TGCGCCAGCAGCTTGATCACAGGGACGACTGAAGCTTTCTTT
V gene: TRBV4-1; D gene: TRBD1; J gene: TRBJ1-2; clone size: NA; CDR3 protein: CASSQPGTAYGYTF; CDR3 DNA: TGCGCCAGCAGCCAACCTGGGACAGCTTATGGCTACACCTTC
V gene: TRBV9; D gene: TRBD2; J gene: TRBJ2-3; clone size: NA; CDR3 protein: CASSVSASGVSTDTQYF; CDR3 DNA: TGTGCCAGCAGCGTATCCGCTAGCGGGGTTAGCACAGATACGCAGTATTTT
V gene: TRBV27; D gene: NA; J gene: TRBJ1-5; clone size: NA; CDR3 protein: CASSSTPTGGTHDGNQPQHF; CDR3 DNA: TGTGCCAGCAGTTCAACCCCCACGGGAGGGACCCACGATGGCAATCAGCCCCAGCATTTT
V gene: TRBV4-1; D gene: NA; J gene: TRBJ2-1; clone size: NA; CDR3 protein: CASSQAGTTSQGNEQFF; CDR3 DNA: TGCGCCAGCAGCCAAGCCGGGACAACTTCCCAAGGGAATGAGCAGTTCTTC
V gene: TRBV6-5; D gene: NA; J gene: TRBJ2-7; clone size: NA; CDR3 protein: CASTPPGSYEQYF; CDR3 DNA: TGTGCCAGCACTCCGCCAGGCTCCTACGAGCAGTACTTC
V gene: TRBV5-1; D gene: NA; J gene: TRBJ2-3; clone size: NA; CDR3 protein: CASSFPGGTDTQYF; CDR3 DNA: TGCGCCAGCAGCTTCCCTGGAGGGACAGATACGCAGTATTTT
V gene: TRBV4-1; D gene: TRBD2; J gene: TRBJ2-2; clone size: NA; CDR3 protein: CASRQTSGGLHTGELFF; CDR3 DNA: TGCGCCAGCAGACAGACTAGCGGGGGGCTCCACACCGGGGAGCTGTTTTTT
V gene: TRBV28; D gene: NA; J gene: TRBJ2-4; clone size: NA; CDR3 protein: CASSLRAGPGNIQYF; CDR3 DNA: TGTGCCAGCAGTTTAAGGGCAGGACCGGGGAACATTCAGTACTTC
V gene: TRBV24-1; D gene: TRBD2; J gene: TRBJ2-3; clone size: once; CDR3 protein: CATSDAEAGGRDTQYF; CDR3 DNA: TGTGCCACCAGTGATGCGGAAGCGGGGGGCCGGGATACGCAGTATTTT
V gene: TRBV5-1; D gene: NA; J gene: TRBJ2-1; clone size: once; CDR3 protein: CASSVAGINEQFF; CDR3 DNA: TGCGCCAGCAGCGTTGCCGGGATCAATGAGCAGTTCTTC
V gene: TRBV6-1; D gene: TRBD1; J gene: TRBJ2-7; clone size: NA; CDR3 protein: CASSEATDREEYF; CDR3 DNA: TGTGCCAGCAGTGAAGCGACGGACAGGGAGGAGTACTTC
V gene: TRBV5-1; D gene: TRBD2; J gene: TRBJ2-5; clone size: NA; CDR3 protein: CASSPVAGETQYF; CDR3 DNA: TGCGCCAGCAGCCCCGTAGCGGGAGAGACCCAGTACTTC
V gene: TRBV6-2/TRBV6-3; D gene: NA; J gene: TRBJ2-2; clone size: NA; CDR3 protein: CASSYWRVSTGELFF; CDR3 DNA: TGTGCCAGCAGTTACTGGCGGGTCTCCACCGGGGAGCTGTTTTTT
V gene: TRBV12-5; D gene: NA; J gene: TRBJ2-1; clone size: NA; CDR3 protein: CASGLYEVDYNEQFF; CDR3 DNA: TGTGCTAGTGGTTTGTACGAGGTAGACTACAATGAGCAGTTCTTC
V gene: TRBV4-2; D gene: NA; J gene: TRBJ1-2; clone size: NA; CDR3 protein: CASSQDLQGWGYTF; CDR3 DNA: TGTGCCAGCAGCCAAGATTTGCAGGGTTGGGGCTACACCTTC
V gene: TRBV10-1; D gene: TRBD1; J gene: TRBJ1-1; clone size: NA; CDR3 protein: CASSATTGDSEAFF; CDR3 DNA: TGCGCCAGCAGTGCCACGACAGGGGACTCTGAAGCTTTCTTT
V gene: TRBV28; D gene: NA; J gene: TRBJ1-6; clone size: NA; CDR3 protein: CASSPQGYLHF; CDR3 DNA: TGTGCCAGCAGTCCTCAGGGGTACCTCCACTTT
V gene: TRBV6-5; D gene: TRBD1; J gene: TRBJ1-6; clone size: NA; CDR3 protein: CASSYSQGAQGSPLHF; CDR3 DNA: TGTGCCAGCAGTTACTCACAGGGGGCTCAAGGTTCACCCCTCCACTTT
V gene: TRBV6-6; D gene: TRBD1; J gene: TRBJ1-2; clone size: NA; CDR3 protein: CASSYPQTGGGGYTF; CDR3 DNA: TGTGCCAGCAGTTACCCCCAGACAGGGGGCGGAGGCTACACCTTC
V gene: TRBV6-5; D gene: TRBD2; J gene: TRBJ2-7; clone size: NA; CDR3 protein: CASSYGASGGSYEQYF; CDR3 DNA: TGTGCCAGCAGTTATGGGGCTAGCGGGGGCTCCTACGAGCAGTACTTC
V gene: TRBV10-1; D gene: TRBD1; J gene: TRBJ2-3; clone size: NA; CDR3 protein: CASSAETGGEKDTQYF; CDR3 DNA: TGCGCCAGCAGTGCGGAGACAGGGGGTGAAAAGGATACGCAGTATTTT
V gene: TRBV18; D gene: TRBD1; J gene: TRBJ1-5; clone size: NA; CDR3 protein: CASSPSDRDSNQPQHF; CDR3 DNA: TGTGCCAGCTCACCATCGGACAGGGATAGCAATCAGCCCCAGCATTTT